This TCR beta chain emerged from a study of OX40 agonist ivuxolimab in advanced cancers. Study summary: Hepatocellular carcinoma, melanoma, renal cell or head and neck cancer was diagnosed in the dose-escalation patients. Patients were roughly 83% male with ages roughly 20 to 85, mean around 61. Prior checkpoint blockade (anti-PD-1, anti-PD-L1 or anti-CTLA-4) was permitted; approximately 40% had it. Findings and caveats of the study: Relative to CD4+ cells, CD8+ T cells on average had more expanded clones.

Concerning this clone: The antigen remains unidentified.

Per the germline V gene, CDR1 is SGHRS and CDR2 is YFSETQ. The CDR3 is made up of 15 amino acids. The V gene lost 4 bases and the J gene lost 0 bases, with 11 bases spanning the gap. Sequenced by immunoSEQ multiplex PCR; TCRdb stores in-frame clones only, minus some. The repertoire consists of roughly 43,000 clones, with 88% occurring once and the leading ten covering around 60%. The sequence was collected from an adult with an advanced solid tumor such as melanoma, head and neck, liver or kidney cancer. The chain couples TRBV5-1 to TRBJ1-5; D not resolved. The specimen comprised CD4+ or CD8+ T cells sorted from blood, sampled in a trial of the OX40 agonist ivuxolimab. The CDR3 coding sequence is TGCGCCAGCAGCAAAAACGGGTATAGCAATCAGCCCCAGCATTTT. Its protein product is CASSKNGYSNQPQHF. Full variable domain (remainder filled in from reference TRBV5-1 and TRBJ1-5): KAGVTQTPRYLIKTRGQQVTLSCSPISGHRSVSWYQQTPGQGLQFLFEYFSETQRNKGNFPGRFSGRQFSNSRSEMNVSTLELGDSALYLCASSKNGYSNQPQHFGDGTRLSIL.